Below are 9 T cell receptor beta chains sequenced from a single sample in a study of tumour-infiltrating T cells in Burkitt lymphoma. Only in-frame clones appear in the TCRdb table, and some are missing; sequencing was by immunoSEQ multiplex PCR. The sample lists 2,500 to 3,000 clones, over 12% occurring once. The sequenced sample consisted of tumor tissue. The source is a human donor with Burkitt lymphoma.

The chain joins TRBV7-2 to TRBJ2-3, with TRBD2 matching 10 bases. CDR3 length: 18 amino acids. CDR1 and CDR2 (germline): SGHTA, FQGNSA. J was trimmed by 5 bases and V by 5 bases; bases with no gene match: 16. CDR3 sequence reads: CASSPQRTSGRKGDTQYF. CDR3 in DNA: TGTGCCAGCAGCCCCCAGCGGACTAGCGGTAGGAAGGGAGATACGCAGTATTTT.

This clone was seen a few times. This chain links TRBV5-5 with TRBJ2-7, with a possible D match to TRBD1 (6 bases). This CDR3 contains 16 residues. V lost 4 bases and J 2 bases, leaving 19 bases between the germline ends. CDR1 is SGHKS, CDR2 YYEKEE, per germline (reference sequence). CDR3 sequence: CASSRGLEGQTYEQYF. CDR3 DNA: TGTGCCAGCAGCCGGGGCCTAGAGGGACAAACCTACGAGCAGTACTTC.

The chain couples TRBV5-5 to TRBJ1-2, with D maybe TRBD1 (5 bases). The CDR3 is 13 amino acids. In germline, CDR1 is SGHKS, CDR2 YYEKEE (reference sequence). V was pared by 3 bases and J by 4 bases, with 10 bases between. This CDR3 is CASSSRDGYGYTF. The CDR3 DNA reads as TGTGCCAGCAGCTCTCGGGACGGCTATGGCTACACCTTC.

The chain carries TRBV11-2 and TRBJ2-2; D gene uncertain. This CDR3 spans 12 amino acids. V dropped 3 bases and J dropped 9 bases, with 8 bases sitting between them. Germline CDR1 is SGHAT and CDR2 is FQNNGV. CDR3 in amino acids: CASSFTSRELFF. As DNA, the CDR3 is TGTGCCAGCAGCTTCACATCGCGGGAGCTGTTTTTT.

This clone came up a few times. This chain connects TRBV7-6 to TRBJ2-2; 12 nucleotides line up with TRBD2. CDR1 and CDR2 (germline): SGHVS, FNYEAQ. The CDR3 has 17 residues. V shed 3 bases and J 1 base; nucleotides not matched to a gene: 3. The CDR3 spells CASSFTSGRLNTGELFF. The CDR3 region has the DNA TGTGCCAGCAGCTTCACTAGCGGGAGGTTGAACACCGGGGAGCTGTTTTTT.

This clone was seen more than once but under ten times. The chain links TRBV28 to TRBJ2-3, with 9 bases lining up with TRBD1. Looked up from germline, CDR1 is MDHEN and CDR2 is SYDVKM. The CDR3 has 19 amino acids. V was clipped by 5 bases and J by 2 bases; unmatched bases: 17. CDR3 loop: CASSPGGTGRNFYTDTQYF. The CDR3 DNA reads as TGTGCCAGCAGTCCAGGAGGGACAGGGAGGAATTTCTACACAGATACGCAGTATTTT.

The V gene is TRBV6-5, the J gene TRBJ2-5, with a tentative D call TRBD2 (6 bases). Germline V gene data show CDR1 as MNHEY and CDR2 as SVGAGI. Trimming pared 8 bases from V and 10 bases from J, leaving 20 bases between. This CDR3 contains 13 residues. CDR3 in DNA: TGTGCCAGCGGACTAAGTGGCGGAGTGGGCCAGTACTTC. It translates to CASGLSGGVGQYF.

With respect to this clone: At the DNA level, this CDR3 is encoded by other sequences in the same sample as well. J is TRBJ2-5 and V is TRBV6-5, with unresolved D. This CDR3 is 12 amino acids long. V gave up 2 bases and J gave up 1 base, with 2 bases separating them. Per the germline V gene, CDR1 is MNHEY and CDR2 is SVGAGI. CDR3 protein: CASSYSQETQYF. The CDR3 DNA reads TGTGCCAGCAGTTACAGCCAAGAGACCCAGTACTTC.

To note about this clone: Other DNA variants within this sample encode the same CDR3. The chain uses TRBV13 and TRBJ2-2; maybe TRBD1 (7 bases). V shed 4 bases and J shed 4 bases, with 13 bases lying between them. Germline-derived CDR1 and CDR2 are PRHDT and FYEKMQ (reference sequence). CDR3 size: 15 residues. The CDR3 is CASSWRGHPTGELFF. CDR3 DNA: TGTGCCAGCAGCTGGAGGGGGCATCCCACCGGGGAGCTGTTTTTT.